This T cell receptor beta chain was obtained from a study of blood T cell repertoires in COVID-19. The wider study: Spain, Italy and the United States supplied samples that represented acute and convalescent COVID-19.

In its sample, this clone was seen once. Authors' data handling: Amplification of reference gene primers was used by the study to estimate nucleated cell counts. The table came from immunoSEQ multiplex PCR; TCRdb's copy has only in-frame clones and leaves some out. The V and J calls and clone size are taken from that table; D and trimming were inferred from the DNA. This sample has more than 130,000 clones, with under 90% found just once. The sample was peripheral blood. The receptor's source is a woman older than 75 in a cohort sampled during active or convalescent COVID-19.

The CDR3 is CASSRDPSGVTGELFF. The CDR3 region has the DNA TGTGCCAGCAGCAGAGACCCTAGCGGGGTAACCGGGGAGCTGTTTTTT. The gene calls are TRBV9 and TRBJ2-2; TRBD2 agrees at 9 bases. Trimming took 4 bases from V and 5 from J; bases not matched to a gene: 9. The length of the CDR3 is 16 residues. Germline V gene sequence: CDR1 SGDLS, CDR2 YYNGEE. Full variable domain (outside the CDR3, taken from reference TRBV9 and TRBJ2-2): DSGVTQTPKHLITATGQRVTLRCSPRSGDLSVYWYQQSLDQGLQFLIQYYNGEERAKGNILERFSAQQFPDLHSELNLSSLELGDSALYFCASSRDPSGVTGELFFGEGSRLTVL.